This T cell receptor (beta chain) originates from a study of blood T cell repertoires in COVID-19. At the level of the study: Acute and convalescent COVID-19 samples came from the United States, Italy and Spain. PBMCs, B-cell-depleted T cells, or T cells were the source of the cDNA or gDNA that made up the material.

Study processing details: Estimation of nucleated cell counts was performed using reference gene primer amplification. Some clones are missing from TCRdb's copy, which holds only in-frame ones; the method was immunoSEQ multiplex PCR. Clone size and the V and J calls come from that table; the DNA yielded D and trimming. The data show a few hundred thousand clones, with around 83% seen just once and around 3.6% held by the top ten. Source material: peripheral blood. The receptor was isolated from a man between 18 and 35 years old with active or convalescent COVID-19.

The CDR3, as DNA: TGTGCCAGCAGTGACTGGGCCGCCGGGGAGCTGTTTTTT. This gives the protein CASSDWAAGELFF. The chain carries TRBV2 and TRBJ2-2; D is unresolved. This CDR3 has 13 residues. Germline loops: CDR1 SNHLY, CDR2 FYNNEI. The ends were cut back, 3 bases at V and 6 bases at J, with 8 bases in the middle.